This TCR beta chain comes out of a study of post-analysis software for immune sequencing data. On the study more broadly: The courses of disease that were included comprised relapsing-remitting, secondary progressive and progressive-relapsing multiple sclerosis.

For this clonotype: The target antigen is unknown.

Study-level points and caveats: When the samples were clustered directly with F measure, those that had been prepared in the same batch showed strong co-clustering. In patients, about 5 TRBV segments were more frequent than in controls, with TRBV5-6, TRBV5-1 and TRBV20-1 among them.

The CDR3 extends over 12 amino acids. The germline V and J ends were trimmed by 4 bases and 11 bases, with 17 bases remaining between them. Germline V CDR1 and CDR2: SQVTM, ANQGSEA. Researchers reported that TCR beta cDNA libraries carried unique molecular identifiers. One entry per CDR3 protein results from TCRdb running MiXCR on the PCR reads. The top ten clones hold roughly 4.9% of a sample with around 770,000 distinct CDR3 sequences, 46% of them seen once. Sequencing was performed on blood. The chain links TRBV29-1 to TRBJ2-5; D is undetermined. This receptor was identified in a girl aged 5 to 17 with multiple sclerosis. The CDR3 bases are TGCAGCGTTGTACTCCTGGGGAATGAGCAGTACTTC. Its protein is CSVVLLGNEQYF.